This T cell receptor beta chain was obtained from a study of T cells in Graves' hyperthyroidism and ophthalmopathy. General study points: Ophthalmopathy stood apart from stable hyperthyroidism in a 13 V-J model. The model forecast ophthalmopathy, anticipating it by a median approximately 6.2 months before onset.

The table lists this clonotype with many counts. What it binds is unknown. The germline CDR1 and CDR2 sequences are LNHDA and SQIVND (reference sequence). J gave up 0 bases and V 7 bases, and 5 bases lay outside the gene matches. This CDR3 comprises 14 residues. In patients aged 18 to 65, hyperthyroidism was newly diagnosed, with duration under 2 months. 10 ml of fresh peripheral blood supplied the PBMCs. What was amplified from RNA transcripts were TCR beta CDR3 regions. Researchers ran a first-round RT-PCR on the TCR CDR3 using the HTBI primer set. TCRdb re-derived calls from the multiplex PCR reads in MiXCR, one entry per CDR3 protein. The table records about 99,000 distinct CDR3 sequences, less than 55% of them present only once.

Sample: blood. The clonotype originates from a man aged 35 to 55 with Graves' hyperthyroidism. The rearrangement joins TRBV19 to TRBJ1-1; 7 bases fit TRBD1. The CDR3 bases are TGTGCCAGTACCCCGGGACAGATGAACACTGAAGCTTTCTTT. Its translation is CASTPGQMNTEAFF.